The clone carrying this T cell receptor (beta chain) was seen a handful of times. Its target is not known. These data originate in a study of long-term antiretroviral therapy in people with HIV. Every participant with HIV received treatment in the United States. Sequencing used immunoSEQ v3.0 at survey level. Libraries were prepared by immunoSEQ multiplex PCR; TCRdb keeps only in-frame clonotypes and omits some of them. The data contain 15,000 to 20,000 clones, about four fifths of them singletons. CDR1 SGHDN and CDR2 FVKESK come from the germline V gene. Trimming at V came to 4 bases and at J to 0 bases, leaving 9 bases not matched to a gene. The CDR3 covers 18 residues. Study-wide results and caveats: Diversity increased after ART yet remained lower than in transplant donor controls. Versus controls, repertoires in people with HIV had narrower CDR3 length ranges.

This TCR came from a man younger than 45 with HIV. The chain combines TRBV14 with TRBJ2-3; 11 nucleotides line up with TRBD2. Here the sequenced sample was unsorted PBMCs, taken at the start of antiretroviral therapy. CDR3 DNA: TGTGCCAGCAGCCCGCCCCTGACTAGCGGGGAAAGCACAGATACGCAGTATTTT. This gives the protein CASSPPLTSGESTDTQYF.